This T cell receptor beta chain was sequenced in a study of beta chain features in type 1 diabetes. Study-wide points: People with Type 1 diabetes carried modestly yet significantly shorter TCRB CDR3s in all four CD4+ subsets. Patients with type 1 diabetes carried fewer insertions and had more deletions at their VDJ junctions. A closer apparent resemblance between naive, central memory and Treg TCRB repertoires was seen in patients than in healthy donors.

Germline V gene sequence: CDR1 SQVTM, CDR2 ANQGSEA. The V segment lost 7 bases and the J segment 9 bases; nucleotides outside the gene matches: 3. The CDR3 is 11 amino acids. The entirety of the isolated RNA underwent reverse transcription, so expressed TCRB transcripts were sequenced. Naive, central memory and regulatory T cell samples came to a mean of approximately 3.3 million reads. The repertoire was sequenced with immunoSEQ multiplex PCR; TCRdb's copy has only in-frame clones and lacks some. The sample holds approximately 150,000 clones; 9% to 10% are singletons and the top ten take around 0.65%. With regard to this clone: Antigen: not known.

This receptor was taken from a woman aged 40 to 50 in good health. Sequencing was carried out using central memory CD4+ T cells from blood. V is TRBV29-1 and J is TRBJ2-1, with TRBD1 matching 10 bases. The CDR3 reads CSGGQGIEQFF. The CDR3 nucleotides read TGCAGCGGGGGACAGGGGATTGAGCAGTTCTTC.